The clone carrying this TCR beta chain has more than one count but fewer than ten. Using its own MiXCR run on the RT-PCR reads, TCRdb lists one record per CDR3 protein. The sample consists of roughly 190,000 distinct CDR3 sequences, 10% to 15% of them appearing once. The sample is drawn from a study of response to subunit inactivated influenza vaccine. CDR1 and CDR2 from the germline V gene are SGDLS and YYNGEE. The CDR3 covers 15 residues. V shed 3 bases and J shed 4 bases, with 16 bases lying between them. The sample also formed part of further work on T cells expressing NK-cell markers. That source reports: cDNA encoding TCR beta was synthesized via 5'RACE template switching incorporating UMIs. The authors derived TCR beta repertoires from sorted CD3+CD56+NKG2C+, CD3+CD56+NKG2C- and CD3+CD56-NKG2C+ T cells. The share of CD8+ T cells held by dominant NKG2C+ clonotypes was about 1.0-7.5% in roughly 6 donors. One observes that, in several donors, these clonotypes were also the leading ones within the CD3+CD56-NKG2C+ fraction.

The rearrangement joins TRBV9 to TRBJ1-2, with a possible D match to TRBD1 (5 bases). This receptor was obtained from a man aged 45-65 years who received an inactivated influenza vaccine. Sample: CD8+ T cells sorted from PBMCs, taken roughly 12 days after vaccination. In nucleotides, the CDR3 is TGTGCCAGCAGCGCTGACAGCGGCCTACTCTATGGCTACACCTTC. Translated: CASSADSGLLYGYTF.